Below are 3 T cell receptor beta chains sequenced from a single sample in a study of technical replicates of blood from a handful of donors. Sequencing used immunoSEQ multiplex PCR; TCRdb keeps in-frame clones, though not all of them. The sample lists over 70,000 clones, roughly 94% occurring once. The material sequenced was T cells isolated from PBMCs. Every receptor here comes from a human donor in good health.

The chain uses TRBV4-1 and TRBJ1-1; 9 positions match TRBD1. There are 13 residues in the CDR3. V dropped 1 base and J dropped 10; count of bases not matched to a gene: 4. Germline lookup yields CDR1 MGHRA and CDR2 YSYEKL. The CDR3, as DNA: TGCGCCAGCAGCCAAGGACAGGGGGTCCGAGCTTTCTTT. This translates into CASSQGQGVRAFF.

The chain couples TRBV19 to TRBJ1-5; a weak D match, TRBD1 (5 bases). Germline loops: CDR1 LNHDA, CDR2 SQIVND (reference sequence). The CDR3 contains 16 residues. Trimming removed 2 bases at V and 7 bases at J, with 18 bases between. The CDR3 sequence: CASSIRFVEGSQPQHF. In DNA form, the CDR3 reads TGTGCCAGTAGTATACGATTTGTGGAGGGGTCACAGCCCCAGCATTTT. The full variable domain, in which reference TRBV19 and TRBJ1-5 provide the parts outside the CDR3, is DGGITQSPKYLFRKEGQNVTLSCEQNLNHDAMYWYRQDPGQGLRLIYYSQIVNDFQKGDIAEGYSVSREKKESFPLTVTSAQKNPTAFYLCASSIRFVEGSQPQHFGDGTRLSIL.

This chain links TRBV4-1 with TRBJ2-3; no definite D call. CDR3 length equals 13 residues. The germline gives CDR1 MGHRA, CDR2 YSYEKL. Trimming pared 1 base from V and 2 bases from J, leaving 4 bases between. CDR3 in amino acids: CASSQANTDTQYF. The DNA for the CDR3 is TGCGCCAGCAGCCAAGCCAACACAGATACGCAGTATTTT.